Below are 5 T cell receptor beta chains sequenced from a single sample in a study of T cells in lung cancer brain metastases. Produced via immunoSEQ multiplex PCR; TCRdb's table is partial and in-frame only. The table lists over 600 clones, 85% to 95% of them singletons. The sequencing sample was made of tumor tissue from a brain metastasis. The origin of the receptors is a woman aged 45-59 years with non-small cell lung cancer that had spread to the brain.

V and J are TRBV2 and TRBJ2-4; the D gene could be TRBD1 or TRBD2 (5 bases each). The germline gives CDR1 SNHLY, CDR2 FYNNEI. This CDR3 is built from 17 residues. Trimming removed 5 bases from V and 2 bases from J, with 19 bases in between. This CDR3 is CASSIQTFRETKNIQYF. Written as DNA, the CDR3 is TGTGCCAGCAGTATACAAACTTTCAGGGAGACCAAAAACATTCAGTACTTC.

J is TRBJ2-1 and V is TRBV6-6; D may correspond to TRBD1 or TRBD2 (6 bases each). The germline CDR1 and CDR2 sequences are MNHNY and SVGAGI (reference sequence). CDR3 size: 15 residues. V lost 5 bases and J lost 5, with 16 bases in between. The CDR3 coding sequence is TGTGCCAGCAGTACGACTAGAGGGGGAAACAATGAGCAGTTCTTC. Encoded protein: CASSTTRGGNNEQFF.

This clone appeared once. The chain links TRBV6-1 to TRBJ2-1; TRBD2 matches at 8 bases. CDR3 size: 14 residues. Trimming removed 5 bases from V and 4 bases from J; junction bases left unmatched: 4. Germline CDR1 and CDR2: MNHNS and SASEGT. The CDR3 loop reads CASSRREAYNEQFF. The CDR3 coding sequence is TGTGCCAGCAGTCGGCGGGAGGCATACAATGAGCAGTTCTTC.

A remark on this clone: Other nucleotide sequences in the sample specify the same CDR3. The chain employs TRBV7-8 and TRBJ2-1, with a possible D match to TRBD2 (5 bases). Germline loops: CDR1 SGHVS, CDR2 FQNEAQ. V lost 5 bases and J lost 4, with 18 bases in between. The CDR3 is made up of 16 amino acids. In DNA form, the CDR3 reads TGTGCCAGCAGCCCACAAAGCCGGGGAGAATACAATGAGCAGTTCTTC. Its translation: CASSPQSRGEYNEQFF.

CDR3 nucleotides: TGTGCCAGCAGCTTAACAGGCTACCAGTTCTTC. This sequence encodes CASSLTGYQFF. This chain connects TRBV7-6 to TRBJ2-1; TRBD1 might be the D (5 bases). From germline, CDR1 is SGHVS and CDR2 FNYEAQ. The CDR3 extends over 11 amino acids. The V and J ends lost 2 bases and 13 bases respectively, with 9 bases between them.